Listed here is a single T cell receptor beta chain. No antigen is known for it. The sample belongs to a study of identical twins. Study-wide findings and caveats: There were fewer insertions in abundant cord blood beta clonotypes, but memory repertoires showed no such pattern. Conclusions were based on cross-sectional statistical analysis, without following the same donors.

TCRdb reprocessed the 5' RACE reads with MiXCR, giving one entry per CDR3 protein. The repertoire has hundreds of thousands of distinct CDR3 sequences, more than 9% of them found once; the top ten carry about 1.5%. The CDR3 sequence is 12 residues long. Germline assignment: CDR1 SNHLY and CDR2 FYNNEI. The V end lost 7 bases, the J end lost 4 bases, and 8 bases lay between the germline ends. The same sample was also used in a study of yellow fever vaccine responses in identical twins.

The TCR was taken from a young woman in good health. Sequencing used PBMCs. The chain has TRBV2 and TRBJ2-1; D remains unclear. CDR3 DNA: TGTGCCAGCAATATAGGTTACAATGAGCAGTTCTTC. Its protein is CASNIGYNEQFF. Combining the CDR3 with reference TRBV2 and TRBJ2-1 gives the whole variable domain EPEVTQTPSHQVTQMGQEVILRCVPISNHLYFYWYRQILGQKVEFLVSFYNNEISEKSEIFDDQFSVERPDGSNFTLKIRSTKLEDSAMYFCASNIGYNEQFFGPGTRLTVL.